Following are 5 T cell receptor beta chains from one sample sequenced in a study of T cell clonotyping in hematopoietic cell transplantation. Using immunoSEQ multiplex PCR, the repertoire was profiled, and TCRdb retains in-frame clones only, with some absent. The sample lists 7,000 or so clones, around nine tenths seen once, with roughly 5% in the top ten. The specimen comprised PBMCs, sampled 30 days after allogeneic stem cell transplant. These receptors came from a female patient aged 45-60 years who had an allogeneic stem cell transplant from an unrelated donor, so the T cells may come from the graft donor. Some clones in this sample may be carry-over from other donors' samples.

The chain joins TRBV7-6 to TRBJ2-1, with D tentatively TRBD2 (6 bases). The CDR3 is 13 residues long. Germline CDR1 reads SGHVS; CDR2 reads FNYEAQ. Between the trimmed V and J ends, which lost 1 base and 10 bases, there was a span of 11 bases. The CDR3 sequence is CASSLVGSDEQFF. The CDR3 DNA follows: TGTGCCAGCAGCTTAGTCGGGAGTGACGAGCAGTTCTTC.

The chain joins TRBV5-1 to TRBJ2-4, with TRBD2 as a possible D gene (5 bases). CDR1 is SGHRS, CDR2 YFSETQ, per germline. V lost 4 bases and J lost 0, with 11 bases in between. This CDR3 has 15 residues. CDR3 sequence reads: CASSAGLLAKNIQYF. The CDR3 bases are TGCGCCAGCAGCGCCGGACTTTTAGCCAAAAACATTCAGTACTTC. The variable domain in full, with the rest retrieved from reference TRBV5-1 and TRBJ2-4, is KAGVTQTPRYLIKTRGQQVTLSCSPISGHRSVSWYQQTPGQGLQFLFEYFSETQRNKGNFPGRFSGRQFSNSRSEMNVSTLELGDSALYLCASSAGLLAKNIQYFGAGTRLSVL.

The CDR3 protein is CASSSFSGANVLTF. The CDR3 nucleotides are TGTGCCAGCAGCAGTTTCTCTGGGGCCAACGTCCTGACTTTC. The chain is built from TRBV6-6 and TRBJ2-6; D not certain. V lost 6 bases, J lost 0 bases, and 6 bases lay in between. Germline V CDR1 and CDR2: MNHNY, SVGAGI (reference sequence). The CDR3 has 14 residues.

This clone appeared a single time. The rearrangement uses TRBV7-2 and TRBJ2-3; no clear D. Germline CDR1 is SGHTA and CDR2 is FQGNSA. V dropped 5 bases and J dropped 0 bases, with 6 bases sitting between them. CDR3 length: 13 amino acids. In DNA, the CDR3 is TGTGCCAGCAGCCTTCCTAGCACAGATACGCAGTATTTT. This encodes CASSLPSTDTQYF. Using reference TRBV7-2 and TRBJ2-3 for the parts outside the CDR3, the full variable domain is GAGVSQSPSNKVTEKGKDVELRCDPISGHTALYWYRQSLGQGLEFLIYFQGNSAPDKSGLPSDRFSAERTGGSVSTLTIQRTQQEDSAVYLCASSLPSTDTQYFGPGTRLTVL.

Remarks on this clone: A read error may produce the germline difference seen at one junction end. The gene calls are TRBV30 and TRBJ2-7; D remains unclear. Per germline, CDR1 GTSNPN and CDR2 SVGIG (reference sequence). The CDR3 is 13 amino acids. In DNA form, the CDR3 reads TGTGTCTGGAGTGTAGTATTTCGGAACGAGCAGTACTTC. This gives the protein CVWSVVFRNEQYF. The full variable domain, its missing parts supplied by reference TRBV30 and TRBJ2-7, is SQTIHQWPATLVQPVGSPLSLECTVEGTSNPNLYWYRQAAGRGLQLLFYSVGIGQISSEVPQNLSASRPQDRQFILSSKKLLLSDSGFYLCVWSVVFRNEQYFGPGTRLTVT.